A selection of T cell receptor beta chains follows, all from one sample in a study of CD4 T cell repertoires in COVID-19. TCRdb's table, derived via immunoSEQ multiplex PCR, lists solely in-frame clones and lacks some. In the table there are fewer than 30,000 clones, 93% of which are singletons. Here the sequenced sample was circulating follicular helper CD4+ T cells (cTfh) from blood, taken before the COVID-19 pandemic. These receptors were obtained from a human donor who had COVID-19. Both conserved end residues are part of each CDR3. The order of the fields is clone size, J gene, D gene, V gene, CDR3 DNA, CDR3 protein. D genes are given only for firm matches. A clone size is listed for some rows: how often the clone was seen (once, few, many), or a class if it is expanded.

-,TRBJ2-7,TRBD2,TRBV19,TGTGCCAGTAGTACTGGACTAGCGGAGACTAAGAGCTACGAGCAGTACTTC,CASSTGLAETKSYEQYF
-,TRBJ2-1,TRBD2,TRBV7-2,TGTGCCAGCAGCCTAACTAGCGGAATATACAATGAGCAGTTCTTC,CASSLTSGIYNEQFF
-,TRBJ2-1,TRBD1,TRBV11-2,TGTGCCAGCAGCCAACGACAGGGGACGTACAATGAGCAGTTCTTC,CASSQRQGTYNEQFF
-,TRBJ1-1,-,TRBV6-1,TGTGCCAGCAGCCACGGAGGACGAACGCCTGAAGCTTTCTTT,CASSHGGRTPEAFF
-,TRBJ2-6,-,TRBV19,TGTGCCAGTAGTTCCATGGAGGGGGCCAACGTCCTGACTTTC,CASSSMEGANVLTF
-,TRBJ2-3,TRBD2,TRBV5-1,TGCGCCAGCAGCTTAGAAGCCGCGGGGGGCCTACATACGCAGTATTTT,CASSLEAAGGLHTQYF
-,TRBJ1-1,-,TRBV18,TGTGCCAGCTCACCAGTCGCCAGGATGAACACTGAAGCTTTCTTT,CASSPVARMNTEAFF
once,TRBJ2-1,TRBD1,TRBV7-8,TGTGCCAGCAGCTCCCTAGTGGGACAGTACAATGAGCAGTTCTTC,CASSSLVGQYNEQFF
-,TRBJ1-5,TRBD1,TRBV6-6,TGTGCCAGCAGTTATCAACAGGGGAATCAGCCCCAGCATTTT,CASSYQQGNQPQHF
-,TRBJ1-4,TRBD1,TRBV20-1,TGCAGTGCTGGAGGGGGCGAAAAACTGTTTTTT,CSAGGGEKLFF
-,TRBJ2-1,TRBD2,TRBV10-1,TGCGCCAGCAGTGAGTCCCGAGGTAGCGGGAGGAATGAGCAGTTCTTC,CASSESRGSGRNEQFF
once,TRBJ2-7,-,TRBV12-5,TGTGCTAGTGGTTTGGTAAAGGATCAGGGTCCCTACGAGCAGTACTTC,CASGLVKDQGPYEQYF
-,TRBJ1-1,-,TRBV7-9,TGTGCCAGCAGCTTAGATGGGAGGGGCTCCATGAATACTGAAGCTTTCTTT,CASSLDGRGSMNTEAFF
-,TRBJ2-2,-,TRBV9,TGTGCCAGCAGCGTCGACATAATCGGGGAGCTGTTTTTT,CASSVDIIGELFF
-,TRBJ1-5,TRBD1,TRBV30,TGTGCCTGGACGGGACAGGGTGGGCAGCCCCAGCATTTT,CAWTGQGGQPQHF
-,TRBJ1-4,-,TRBV15,TGTGCCACCAGCAGAGATCCCGGTGAAAAACTGTTTTTT,CATSRDPGEKLFF
-,TRBJ1-2,-,TRBV19,TGTGCCACAGGGACACTGGGCTATGGCTACACCTTC,CATGTLGYGYTF
-,TRBJ2-1,TRBD2,TRBV28,TGTGCCAGCAGTTTACCTAGCGGGAGTTACAATGAGCAGTTCTTC,CASSLPSGSYNEQFF
-,TRBJ2-2,TRBD1,TRBV2,TGTGCCAGCAGCAACGGACAGGGGATAGGCGCCGGGGAGCTGTTTTTT,CASSNGQGIGAGELFF
-,TRBJ2-7,-,TRBV14,TGTGCCAGCAGCCGAGCTCGACCCGGGACAAACCCCTACGAGCAGTACTTC,CASSRARPGTNPYEQYF
-,TRBJ2-3,-,TRBV7-9,TGTGCCAGCAGCTTAGGGTCGGGTTCGGGAGATACGCAGTATTTT,CASSLGSGSGDTQYF
-,TRBJ1-1,-,TRBV6-1,TGTGCCAGCAGTAGATCACAGGGTGAAGCTTTCTTT,CASSRSQGEAFF
-,TRBJ2-7,-,TRBV29-1,TGCAGCGTAACCGGGGGTACCCCTTGGGGCGAGCAGTACTTC,CSVTGGTPWGEQYF
-,TRBJ2-7,TRBD1,TRBV2,TGTGCCAGCGAGCCGGGACAGGCGTCCTACGAGCAGTACTTC,CASEPGQASYEQYF
-,TRBJ2-3,-,TRBV9,TGTGCCAGCAGCGTAGCCCAGGCCACAGATACGCAGTATTTT,CASSVAQATDTQYF
-,TRBJ2-5,TRBD2,TRBV5-4,TGTGCCAGCAGCTTAGGGCTAGCGGGGGGAAAGTCGGAGACCCAGTACTTC,CASSLGLAGGKSETQYF
-,TRBJ2-2,TRBD2,TRBV5-1,TGCGCCAGCAGCCCCGGGGGGGGAAATCCCGGGGAGCTGTTTTTT,CASSPGGGNPGELFF
-,TRBJ2-7,TRBD1,TRBV2,TGTGCCAGCAGGCCTCAGGGGGCCTTCTACGAGCAGTACTTC,CASRPQGAFYEQYF
-,TRBJ2-3,-,TRBV29-1,TGCAGCGTCGGTCTTTCATTGGATACGCAGTATTTT,CSVGLSLDTQYF
-,TRBJ1-1,-,TRBV10-3,TGTGCCATCAGACGACAACCAGACAACACTGAAGCTTTCTTT,CAIRRQPDNTEAFF
-,TRBJ1-1,-,TRBV28,TGTGCCAGCAGGGAGACAGGCTTTTTGGACACTGAAGCTTTCTTT,CASRETGFLDTEAFF
few,TRBJ2-2,TRBD1,TRBV7-2,TGTGCCAGCAGCGCCGGGACAGTCGTGAACACCGGGGAGCTGTTTTTT,CASSAGTVVNTGELFF
-,TRBJ2-7,TRBD1,TRBV7-2,TGTGCCAGCAGCTTAGCGGCGGGACAGGTATCCTACGAGCAGTACTTC,CASSLAAGQVSYEQYF
once,TRBJ2-7,-,TRBV5-1,TGCGCCAGCAGCTTGGTCGGTGGCGGGGCCACCTACGAGCAGTACTTC,CASSLVGGGATYEQYF
-,TRBJ1-2,-,TRBV6-5,TGTGCCAGCACCACTGGTCGGGGAAGAAACTATGGCTACACCTTC,CASTTGRGRNYGYTF
-,TRBJ2-5,-,TRBV5-1,TGCGCCAGCAGCTTGGTTTTGCAGCAAGAGACCCAGTACTTC,CASSLVLQQETQYF
-,TRBJ1-2,-,TRBV5-4,TGTGCCAGCAGCTTGGATGAGGGAGAGGGCTACACCTTC,CASSLDEGEGYTF
-,TRBJ1-5,TRBD1,TRBV6-5,TGTGCCAGCAGTTACTCTAGGACAGGCAAGAATCAGCCCCAGCATTTT,CASSYSRTGKNQPQHF
-,TRBJ1-2,-,TRBV6-1,TGTGCCAGCAGTGAATATGCGCGGGACTATGGCTACACCTTC,CASSEYARDYGYTF
-,TRBJ2-1,-,TRBV12-5,TGTGCTAGTGCCCCCCGAACCGGCAATGAGCAGTTCTTC,CASAPRTGNEQFF
-,TRBJ1-4,TRBD1,TRBV19,TGTGCCAGTAGTTTAACAGGGGGTGAAAAACTGTTTTTT,CASSLTGGEKLFF
-,TRBJ2-7,-,TRBV7-9,TGTGCCAGCAGCTTAGCCGGGAGCTCCTACGAGCAGTACTTC,CASSLAGSSYEQYF
-,TRBJ1-1,-,TRBV6-1,TGTGCCAGCACCCTGGAATCGGGGAACACTGAAGCTTTCTTT,CASTLESGNTEAFF
-,TRBJ2-1,TRBD2,TRBV10-3,TGTGCCATCAGTGCGGCTAGCGGGGATCTCGATGAGCAGTTCTTC,CAISAASGDLDEQFF
-,TRBJ1-4,TRBD1,TRBV14,TGTGCCAGCAGCCGCGGACAGGTTAACGAAAAACTGTTTTTT,CASSRGQVNEKLFF
once,TRBJ2-2,TRBD2,TRBV10-3,TGTGCCATCTCCATAGCGGGAGTAGGGAGCGCCGGGGAGCTGTTTTTT,CAISIAGVGSAGELFF
-,TRBJ2-2,-,TRBV28,TGTGCCAGCAGAAAAACAGGGTTAGGGACCGGGGAGCTGTTTTTT,CASRKTGLGTGELFF
once,TRBJ2-7,TRBD1,TRBV5-1,TGCGCCAGCAGCTGGACAGGGGGCAACGAGCAGTACTTC,CASSWTGGNEQYF
-,TRBJ2-5,TRBD2,TRBV6-1,TGTGCCAGCAGTGACAGGCTAGCGGGAGAAGAGACCCAGTACTTC,CASSDRLAGEETQYF
once,TRBJ1-1,-,TRBV7-9,TGTGCCAGCAGCTTCGGGCCAAGGGGCACTGAAGCTTTCTTT,CASSFGPRGTEAFF
-,TRBJ2-1,TRBD2,TRBV11-1,TGTGCCAGCAGCTTAGAGGTACTAGCGGGGGTGAATGAGCAGTTCTTC,CASSLEVLAGVNEQFF
once,TRBJ1-2,TRBD1,TRBV19,TGTGCCGCGAGACAGGGGAGCTCGTTTGGCTACACCTTC,CAARQGSSFGYTF
-,TRBJ2-5,TRBD1,TRBV25-1,TGTGCCAGCAGTAAGGGGACAGGGGGCTTAGAGACCCAGTACTTC,CASSKGTGGLETQYF
-,TRBJ2-7,TRBD2,TRBV11-2,TGTGCCAGCAGCTCCTCCTCAAGACTAGCGGGCCTCTCCTACGAGCAGTACTTC,CASSSSSRLAGLSYEQYF
once,TRBJ1-2,-,TRBV7-9,TGTGCCAGCAGCTTAGATGTCGGGGATGGCTACACCTTC,CASSLDVGDGYTF
-,TRBJ1-1,TRBD1,TRBV9,TGTGCCAGCAGCTCCCGGGAAGGGGGCTATGGTGAAGCTTTCTTT,CASSSREGGYGEAFF
-,TRBJ1-3,-,TRBV7-9,TGTGCCAGCAGCCCCGGCCTCCAGGTTGGAAACACCATATATTTT,CASSPGLQVGNTIYF
-,TRBJ2-2,TRBD2,TRBV9,TGTGCCAGCAGCTCAGGTGCTAGCGGGGTGAACACCGGGGAGCTGTTTTTT,CASSSGASGVNTGELFF